Sequencing of this T cell receptor beta chain was carried out in a study of shared clonotypes between healthy human individuals. Study-level findings and limits: Researchers sampled only blood; tissue repertoires likely differ.

All of the donors resided in Nashville, Tennessee, and each was a Caucasian adult. The germline gives CDR1 SGHTA, CDR2 FQGNSA. Trimming removed 1 base from V and 8 bases from J, with 12 bases in between. The CDR3 length is 14 residues. Deep-level running was used for the assay. In the original workflow: Filtering of immunoSEQ junctional sequences could not match full-length read filtering. Repertoires were generated with immunoSEQ multiplex PCR, while TCRdb's copy carries only in-frame clones and drops some. D and trimming were read from the DNA, whereas the V and J calls and clone size are those reported in that table. The repertoire holds over a million clones, more than 95% seen once, with roughly 1.1% in the top ten. Note on this clone: Antigen unknown.

The sequenced sample consisted of naive CD4+ T cells sorted from blood. Stated subset: CD45RA+ positively selected. The chain has TRBV7-2 and TRBJ2-1, with no clear D. The sequence was obtained from a man younger than 40 in good health. The CDR3 sequence is CASSLVSRSDEQFF. The CDR3 bases are TGTGCCAGCAGCTTAGTATCCCGGTCCGATGAGCAGTTCTTC.